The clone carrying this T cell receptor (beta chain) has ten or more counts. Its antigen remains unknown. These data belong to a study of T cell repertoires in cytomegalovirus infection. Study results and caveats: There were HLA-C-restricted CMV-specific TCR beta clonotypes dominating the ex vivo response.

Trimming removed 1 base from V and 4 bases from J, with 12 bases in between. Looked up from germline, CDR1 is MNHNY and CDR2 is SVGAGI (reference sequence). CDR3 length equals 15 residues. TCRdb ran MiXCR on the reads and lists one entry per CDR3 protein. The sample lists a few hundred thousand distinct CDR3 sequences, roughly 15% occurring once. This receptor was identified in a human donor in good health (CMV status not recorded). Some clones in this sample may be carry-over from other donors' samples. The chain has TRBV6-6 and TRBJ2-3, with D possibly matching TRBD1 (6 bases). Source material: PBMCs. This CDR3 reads CASSYFVGGADTQYF. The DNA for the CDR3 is TGTGCCAGCAGTTACTTCGTAGGGGGAGCAGATACGCAGTATTTT.